These T cell receptor beta chains were read from a single sample in a study of blood T cells in healthy people across ages. TCRdb reanalysed the 5' RACE reads using MiXCR and keeps one entry per CDR3 protein. The table includes approximately 1.5 million distinct CDR3 sequences, about 32% detected once. Sample: blood. Every receptor here comes from a woman aged 25 to 39 in good health. Each CDR3 is given with its conserved first and last residue. A D gene is named only where the DNA matches it firmly. Not all rows give a size; the values are once, few, many and, for expanded clones, a class.

V: TRBV3-1; J: TRBJ2-5; D: TRBD1; size: few; DNA: TGTGCCAGCCAACGGTGGGACAGGGGGTACTTC; CDR3: CASQRWDRGYF
V: TRBV7-2; J: TRBJ2-7; D: -; size: -; DNA: TGTGCCAGCAGCTTAAAAGAGGTTGGGTATGTGCGGCCCTACGAGCAGTACTTC; CDR3: CASSLKEVGYVRPYEQYF
V: TRBV5-1; J: TRBJ2-5; D: TRBD2; size: many; DNA: TGTGCCAGCAGCTCGACTAGCGGCCAAGAGACCCAGTACTTC; CDR3: CASSSTSGQETQYF
V: TRBV5-1; J: TRBJ1-2; D: -; size: few; DNA: TGCGCCAGCAGCCCCATCTTCGTTGGCACCCTCTATGGCTACACCTTC; CDR3: CASSPIFVGTLYGYTF
V: TRBV12-3/TRBV12-4; J: TRBJ2-1; D: TRBD2; size: few; DNA: TGTGCCAGCAGTTTATACCTAACGGGACTAGCGGGTAACAATGAGCAGTTCTTC; CDR3: CASSLYLTGLAGNNEQFF
V: TRBV5-4; J: TRBJ2-7; D: TRBD1; size: -; DNA: TGTGTCAGCAGCAACTCGGACAGGGAAAAAGGGGAGCAGTACTTC; CDR3: CVSSNSDREKGEQYF
V: TRBV5-1; J: TRBJ2-3; D: TRBD2; size: few; DNA: TGCGCCAGCATAGGGCTAGCGGGGGCCTCAGATACGCAGTATTTT; CDR3: CASIGLAGASDTQYF
V: TRBV20-1; J: TRBJ2-3; D: TRBD2; size: -; DNA: TGCAGTGCCTCATCTATGAGCGGGGGTACGGCAGATACGCAGTATTTT; CDR3: CSASSMSGGTADTQYF
V: TRBV12-3/TRBV12-4; J: TRBJ2-7; D: -; size: few; DNA: TGTGCCAGCAGTTTTGGCCTCCCCCGGGACGGTCCCTCCTACGAGCAGTACTTC; CDR3: CASSFGLPRDGPSYEQYF
V: TRBV4-1; J: TRBJ2-7; D: TRBD2; size: -; DNA: TGCGCCACCTCGATTAGCGGGGGCCTTTCCCACGAGCAGTACTTC; CDR3: CATSISGGLSHEQYF
V: TRBV27; J: TRBJ2-3; D: TRBD2; size: many; DNA: TGTGCCAGCAGTCGTAGCGGGAGAGGGGTCGCAGATACGCAGTATTTT; CDR3: CASSRSGRGVADTQYF
V: TRBV11-2; J: TRBJ2-5; D: -; size: -; DNA: TGTGCCAGCAGCTTAGGAGGAGCAAACCAAGAGACCCAGTACTTC; CDR3: CASSLGGANQETQYF
V: TRBV6-6; J: TRBJ1-1; D: -; size: once; DNA: TGTGCCAGCAGTAGGCGCGGACAGCTGAACACTGAAGCTTTCTTT; CDR3: CASSRRGQLNTEAFF
V: TRBV5-1; J: TRBJ1-2; D: TRBD1; size: -; DNA: TGCGCCAGCAGCCCGGGACAGGGGGCGCATAATGGCTACACCTTC; CDR3: CASSPGQGAHNGYTF
V: TRBV4-1; J: TRBJ2-1; D: TRBD2; size: few; DNA: TGCGCCAGCAGCCCTGGACTAGCGGGATATTACAATGAGCAGTTCTTC; CDR3: CASSPGLAGYYNEQFF
V: TRBV30; J: TRBJ2-5; D: -; size: -; DNA: TGTGCCTGGAGTGTAAGGCTAGCGATGGAGACGACCCAGTACTTC; CDR3: CAWSVRLAMETTQYF
V: TRBV5-1; J: TRBJ2-7; D: -; size: -; DNA: TGCGCCAGCAGCATAGACAGGGAGCAGTACTTC; CDR3: CASSIDREQYF
V: TRBV7-9; J: TRBJ2-1; D: -; size: -; DNA: TGTGCCAGCAACTTACATGGGGCGGGCAATGAGCAGTTCTTC; CDR3: CASNLHGAGNEQFF
V: TRBV27; J: TRBJ2-1; D: TRBD2; size: -; DNA: TGTGCCAGCAGTTTAGTAGCGGGAGGGTATCATGAGCAGTTCTTC; CDR3: CASSLVAGGYHEQFF
V: TRBV6-5; J: TRBJ1-2; D: -; size: few; DNA: TGTGCCAGCAGTCGCCTAATCGGCACAGGCTCTGGCTACACCTTC; CDR3: CASSRLIGTGSGYTF
V: TRBV5-1; J: TRBJ1-4; D: -; size: -; DNA: TGCGCCAGCAGCTTGGACGGCAGCTCTAGTGAAAAACTGTTTTTT; CDR3: CASSLDGSSSEKLFF
V: TRBV20-1; J: TRBJ1-1; D: -; size: -; DNA: TGCAGTGCCCACCGAGTAGAGGGAACTGAAGCTTTCTTT; CDR3: CSAHRVEGTEAFF
V: TRBV3-1; J: TRBJ2-3; D: -; size: -; DNA: TGTGCCAGCAGCCCCGAGGGAGGCTCCAATACGCGGTATTTT; CDR3: CASSPEGGSNTRYF
V: TRBV6-1; J: TRBJ1-2; D: -; size: -; DNA: TGTGCCAGCACCCTCCCAGATAACTATGGCTACACCTTC; CDR3: CASTLPDNYGYTF
V: TRBV5-6; J: TRBJ2-5; D: -; size: -; DNA: TGTGCCAGCACTGTTCTCACTAAAGAGACCCAGTACTTC; CDR3: CASTVLTKETQYF
V: TRBV6-5; J: TRBJ2-1; D: -; size: few; DNA: TGTGCCAGCAGGAGAGGCGTTGGAAACAATGAGCAGTTCTTC; CDR3: CASRRGVGNNEQFF
V: TRBV20-1; J: TRBJ1-3; D: -; size: few; DNA: TGCAGTGCTAGAGAACAGGCCCTCTCTGGAAACACCATATATTTT; CDR3: CSAREQALSGNTIYF
V: TRBV3-1; J: TRBJ2-3; D: TRBD2; size: few; DNA: TGTGCCAGCAGCCCCCCCGGGGGGGCAGATACGCAGTATTTT; CDR3: CASSPPGGADTQYF
V: TRBV7-2; J: TRBJ1-5; D: TRBD1; size: -; DNA: TGTGCCAGCAGCAAGACAGGGGGCGGTTACCAGCCCCAGCATTTT; CDR3: CASSKTGGGYQPQHF
V: TRBV10-3; J: TRBJ2-7; D: TRBD2; size: -; DNA: TGTACCATCAGTGAGTCGACTAGCGGTTACGAGCAGTACTTC; CDR3: CTISESTSGYEQYF
V: TRBV5-1; J: TRBJ2-1; D: TRBD2; size: -; DNA: TGCGCCAGCAGCTTGTTAGGAGCGGGAGTAGCCAGTGAGCAGTTCTTC; CDR3: CASSLLGAGVASEQFF
V: TRBV20-1; J: TRBJ2-1; D: -; size: -; DNA: TGCAGTGCCCTAATCCCGGGACGCACCCTGGGTGAGCAGTTCTTC; CDR3: CSALIPGRTLGEQFF
V: TRBV3-1; J: TRBJ2-7; D: -; size: -; DNA: TGTGCCTGCAGCCAAGATATGGGCAGGGGATTATCCTACGAGCAGTACTTC; CDR3: CACSQDMGRGLSYEQYF
V: TRBV5-1; J: TRBJ1-2; D: TRBD1; size: -; DNA: TGCGCCAGCAGCTTGGGACAGGGAAGCTCTAACTATGGCTACACCTTC; CDR3: CASSLGQGSSNYGYTF
V: TRBV29-1; J: TRBJ2-1; D: TRBD1; size: few; DNA: TGCAGCGTAGAGACAGGGGTAGCCCCAATAAGGTTCTTC; CDR3: CSVETGVAPIRFF
V: TRBV5-1; J: TRBJ2-2; D: -; size: -; DNA: TGCGCCAGCAGCTTGGCGTCGGGTGTCCGGGAGCTGTTTTTT; CDR3: CASSLASGVRELFF
V: TRBV11-2; J: TRBJ2-1; D: TRBD2; size: -; DNA: TGTGCCAGCAGTTCACTAGCGGGGATGTACAATGAGCAGTTCTTC; CDR3: CASSSLAGMYNEQFF
V: TRBV4-1; J: TRBJ1-2; D: -; size: few; DNA: TGCGCCAGCAGCTCCGCTAATTCTGGCTACACCTTC; CDR3: CASSSANSGYTF
V: TRBV7-9; J: TRBJ1-2; D: -; size: -; DNA: TGTGCCAGCAGCTCCTCCGGGCCTAACTATGGCTACACCTTC; CDR3: CASSSSGPNYGYTF
V: TRBV10-3; J: TRBJ2-2; D: -; size: few; DNA: TGTGCCATCCGTGAGACTAGTGTCACCGGGGAGCTGTTTTTT; CDR3: CAIRETSVTGELFF
V: TRBV20-1; J: TRBJ1-2; D: -; size: -; DNA: TGCAGTGCTCTCGGTGCGGGAAATAACTATGGCTACACCTTC; CDR3: CSALGAGNNYGYTF
V: TRBV7-9; J: TRBJ2-5; D: -; size: -; DNA: TGTGCCAGCAGCTTACCGGGGGATCGGGAGACCCAGTACTTC; CDR3: CASSLPGDRETQYF
V: TRBV7-9; J: TRBJ2-7; D: -; size: many; DNA: TGTGCCAGCAGTTTAACCCGCGAGCAGTACTTC; CDR3: CASSLTREQYF
V: TRBV7-9; J: TRBJ1-6; D: TRBD1; size: few; DNA: TGTGCCAGCAGCCCTCGACAGGGTTCTTCATCACCCCTCCACTTT; CDR3: CASSPRQGSSSPLHF
V: TRBV20-1; J: TRBJ2-7; D: TRBD2; size: few; DNA: TGCAGTGCTAGAGATCTAAGGGCGGGAGGTCGCGAGCAGTACTTC; CDR3: CSARDLRAGGREQYF
V: TRBV6-5; J: TRBJ2-1; D: -; size: -; DNA: TGTGCCAGCGCCCGGGGCCCGTCCTACAATGAGCAGTTCTTC; CDR3: CASARGPSYNEQFF
V: TRBV7-2; J: TRBJ2-3; D: -; size: few; DNA: TGTGCCAGCAGCACAGGGAAACTTCTCACAGATACGCAGTATTTT; CDR3: CASSTGKLLTDTQYF
V: TRBV25-1; J: TRBJ2-3; D: TRBD2; size: few; DNA: TGTGCCAGCAGTGATGTTTCGGCTAGCGGGATGGGGGATACGCAGTATTTT; CDR3: CASSDVSASGMGDTQYF
V: TRBV10-3; J: TRBJ2-1; D: TRBD2; size: -; DNA: TGTGCCATCAGTGAACAGGCGGGAGGCTCCTACAATGAGCAGTTCTTC; CDR3: CAISEQAGGSYNEQFF
V: TRBV28; J: TRBJ2-7; D: TRBD1; size: many; DNA: TGTGCCAGCAGCCGGGACAGGGCCTACGAGCAGTACTTC; CDR3: CASSRDRAYEQYF
V: TRBV29-1; J: TRBJ1-5; D: -; size: few; DNA: TGCAGCGTTGCAGGGACCTGGCCCCGTTGCAATCAGCCCCAGCATTTT; CDR3: CSVAGTWPRCNQPQHF
V: TRBV3-1; J: TRBJ2-5; D: -; size: few; DNA: TGTGCCAGCAGCCGAGGAAGGACTATTCAAGAGACCCAGTACTTC; CDR3: CASSRGRTIQETQYF
V: TRBV10-3; J: TRBJ1-2; D: TRBD1; size: few; DNA: TGTGCCATCGGACAGGGTACTAACTATGGCTACACCTTC; CDR3: CAIGQGTNYGYTF
V: TRBV30; J: TRBJ2-7; D: -; size: -; DNA: TGTGCCTGGAGTATCCGGGACACAACCCGCTACGAGCAGTACTTC; CDR3: CAWSIRDTTRYEQYF
V: TRBV7-9; J: TRBJ2-7; D: TRBD1; size: -; DNA: TGTGCCAGCAGCGGTAACAGGGGCAACAACGAGCAGTACTTC; CDR3: CASSGNRGNNEQYF
V: TRBV10-3; J: TRBJ2-6; D: -; size: -; DNA: -; CDR3: CAISDQVAGGANVRTF